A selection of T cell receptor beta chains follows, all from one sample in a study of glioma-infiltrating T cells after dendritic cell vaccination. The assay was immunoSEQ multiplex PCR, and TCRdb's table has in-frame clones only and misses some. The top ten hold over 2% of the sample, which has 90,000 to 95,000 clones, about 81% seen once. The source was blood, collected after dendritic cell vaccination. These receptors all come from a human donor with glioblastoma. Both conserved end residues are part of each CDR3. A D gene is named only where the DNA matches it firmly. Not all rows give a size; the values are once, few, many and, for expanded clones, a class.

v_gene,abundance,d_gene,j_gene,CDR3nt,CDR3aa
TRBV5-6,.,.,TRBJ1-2,TGTGCCAGCAGGCTCCTGCGAGAGGGTCTCGTTCCCCGCTATGGCTACACCTTC,CASRLLREGLVPRYGYTF
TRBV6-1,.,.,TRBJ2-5,TGTGCCAGCAGTGGATCTGGGGGGGAGACCCAGTACTTC,CASSGSGGETQYF
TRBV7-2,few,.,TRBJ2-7,TGTGCCAGCAGCACCCGGGAGAGCTACGAGCAGTACTTC,CASSTRESYEQYF
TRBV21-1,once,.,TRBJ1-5,TGTGCCAGCAGCAAAAGGGCTGAGGACAGGGGAAACAATCAGCCCCAGCATTTT,CASSKRAEDRGNNQPQHF
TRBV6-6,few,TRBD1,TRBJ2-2,TGTGCCAGCAGGCCCCCTGGACAGGATGACACCGGGGAGCTGTTTTTT,CASRPPGQDDTGELFF
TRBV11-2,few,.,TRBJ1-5,TGTGCCAGCAGCGCTAAAGCTAGCAATCAGCCCCAGCATTTT,CASSAKASNQPQHF
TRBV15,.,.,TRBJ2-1,TGTGCCACCAGCAGAGATGAGCTTTACAGCTCCTACAATGAGCAGTTCTTC,CATSRDELYSSYNEQFF
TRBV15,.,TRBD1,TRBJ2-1,TGTGCCACCAGCAGGGATATATCGGGACAGGGGAGACACAATGAGCAGTTCTTC,CATSRDISGQGRHNEQFF
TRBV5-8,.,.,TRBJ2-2,TGTGCCAGCACCAACAGGGTCGCCGGGGAGCTGTTTTTT,CASTNRVAGELFF
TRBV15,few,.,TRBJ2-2,TGTGCCACCAGCAGAGATCCCCCGGGAACGAACACCGGGGAGCTGTTTTTT,CATSRDPPGTNTGELFF
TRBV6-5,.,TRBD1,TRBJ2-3,TGTGCCAGCAGAAGGGACAGCGCAGATACGCAGTATTTT,CASRRDSADTQYF
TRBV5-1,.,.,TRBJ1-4,TGCGCCAGCAGCTTGGCGGGGAATAATGAAAAACTGTTTTTT,CASSLAGNNEKLFF
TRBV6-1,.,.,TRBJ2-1,TGTGCCAGCCTACTATGGAGTGAGCAGTTCTTC,CASLLWSEQFF
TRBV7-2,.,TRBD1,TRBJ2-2,TGTGCCAGCAGCTCCCGACAGGGCACCGGGGAGCTGTTTTTT,CASSSRQGTGELFF
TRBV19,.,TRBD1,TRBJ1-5,TGTGCCAGTAGTAGAAAGGGACAGGGGGCCCATCAGCCCCAGCATTTT,CASSRKGQGAHQPQHF
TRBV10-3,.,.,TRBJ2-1,TGTGCCATCAGTGAGGTGGCGGGATCCCATTACAATGAGCAGTTCTTC,CAISEVAGSHYNEQFF
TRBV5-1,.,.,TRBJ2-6,TGCGCCAGCAGCTTGGCGGGGGCCAACGTCCTGACTTTC,CASSLAGANVLTF
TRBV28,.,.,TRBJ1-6,TGTGCCAGCAGTTTGGGGGCAGGTCGCTATAATTCACCCCTCCACTTT,CASSLGAGRYNSPLHF
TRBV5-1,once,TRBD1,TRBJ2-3,TGCGCCAGCAGCCCGGGACAGGGCACAGATACGCAGTATTTT,CASSPGQGTDTQYF
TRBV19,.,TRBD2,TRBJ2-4,TGTGCCAGTAGTGGGCGGGGAGCGGGGGGAGTTGGAAACATTCAGTACTTC,CASSGRGAGGVGNIQYF